This T cell receptor beta chain was sequenced during a study of cytomegalovirus exposure and HLA in healthy donors. Study-level results: Among TCR beta chains, those listed as cytomegalovirus-associated numbered approximately 150. It was reported that the classifier diagnosed cytomegalovirus status with high specificity and sensitivity in both the original and validation cohorts.

The length of the CDR3 is 15 residues. Trimming removed 6 bases from V and 3 bases from J, with 18 bases in between. From germline, CDR1 is SGHAT and CDR2 FQNNGV. Using immunoSEQ multiplex PCR, the repertoire was profiled, and TCRdb retains in-frame clones only, with some absent. The table includes over 50,000 clones, around 92% detected once. A single count supports this clone. No antigen is known for it. This clonotype originated in a man aged 18 to 30 in good health and CMV-seropositive. Sequencing was carried out using PBMCs. This chain uses TRBV11-2 with TRBJ2-7; D perhaps matches TRBD1 (6 bases). The CDR3: CASSGEGVGFYEQYF. DNA for the CDR3: TGTGCCAGCAGTGGTGAGGGGGTGGGGTTCTACGAGCAGTACTTC.